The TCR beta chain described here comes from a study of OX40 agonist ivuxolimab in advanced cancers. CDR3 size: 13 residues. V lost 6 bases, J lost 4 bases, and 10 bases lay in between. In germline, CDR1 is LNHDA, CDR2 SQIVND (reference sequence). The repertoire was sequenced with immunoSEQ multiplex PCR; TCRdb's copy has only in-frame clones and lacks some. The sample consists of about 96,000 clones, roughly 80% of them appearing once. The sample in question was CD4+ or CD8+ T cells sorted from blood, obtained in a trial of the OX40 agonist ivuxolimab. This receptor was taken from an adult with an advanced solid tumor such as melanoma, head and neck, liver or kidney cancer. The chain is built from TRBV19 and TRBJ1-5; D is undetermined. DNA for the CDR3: TGTGCCAGTAGGGCAGCGTTGAATCAGCCCCAGCATTTT. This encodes CASRAALNQPQHF.